A single sample gave rise to the 12 T cell receptor beta chains below, sequenced in a study of blood T cells in healthy people across ages (dated by TCRdb to about 2015). Libraries were prepared through 5' RACE. Sequencing was carried out with an Illumina HiSeq 2500. A second 7 to 11 cycle PCR used a sample-barcoded 5' primer and a J-beta primer mix. TCRdb's own reprocessing of the public reads used fastp at Q25 and MiXCR and kept productive beta chains. Each entry is one CDR3 protein sequence, shown with its most common DNA and genes. Recorded for this sample are 1.5 million to 2 million distinct CDR3 sequences; roughly a third of them occurred a single time. About 11% of the sample is taken by the ten largest. The source material was blood. These receptors were obtained from a woman aged 25-40 years in good health.

The J gene is TRBJ2-2, the V gene TRBV5-1; 9 bases are a match to TRBD2. The germline V gene encodes CDR1 SGHRS and CDR2 YFSETQ. The CDR3 totals 15 residues. V trimming: 0 bases; J trimming: 6 bases; junction bases outside the gene matches: 3. The CDR3 here is CASSLEGTSPGELFF. DNA for the CDR3: TGCGCCAGCAGCTTGGAAGGGACTAGCCCCGGGGAGCTGTTTTTT.

The rearrangement uses TRBV27 and TRBJ2-5, with D unresolved. Germline V gene lookup returns CDR1 MNHEY and CDR2 SMNVEV (reference sequence). There are 15 residues in the CDR3. V lost 3 bases and J lost 5, with 16 bases in between. CDR3 amino acids: CASSLSLRALETQYF. CDR3 nucleotides: TGTGCCAGCAGTTTGAGTCTACGGGCGCTGGAGACCCAGTACTTC.

A note on this clonotype: An end of the junction differs from the germline gene, which may be a read error. The V call is TRBV5-1, the J call TRBJ1-1; D perhaps matches TRBD1 (6 bases). The CDR3 totals 14 residues. The germline CDR1 and CDR2 sequences are SGHRS and YFSETQ. Here the CDR3 reads CAGSLTITGGEAFF. In DNA, the CDR3 is TGCGCCGGCAGCTTAACCATCACCGGGGGCGAAGCTTTCTTT.

V usage is TRBV6-5 and J usage is TRBJ2-7; D may match TRBD1 or TRBD2 (6 bases each). V was pared by 0 bases and J by 4 bases, with 16 bases between. Germline lookup yields CDR1 MNHEY and CDR2 SVGAGI. The CDR3 consists of 16 residues. CDR3 in amino acids: CASSYSEQGGRYEQYF. The CDR3 DNA sequence: TGTGCCAGCAGTTACTCTGAACAGGGAGGTCGATACGAGCAGTACTTC.

V and J are TRBV4-1 and TRBJ1-4; tentative D call: TRBD1 (6 bases). CDR3 length: 14 residues. In germline, CDR1 is MGHRA, CDR2 YSYEKL. V lost 4 bases and J lost 7, with 13 bases in between. The CDR3 DNA reads TGCGCCAGCAGCCCGACAGGATGGGGTGAAAAACTGTTTTTT. This sequence encodes CASSPTGWGEKLFF.

This clonotype was seen a few times. The chain joins TRBV27 to TRBJ1-2; D gene uncertain. Trimming cost V 2 bases and J 2 bases, with 6 bases left between them. The CDR3 length is 13 residues. Germline loops: CDR1 MNHEY, CDR2 SMNVEV (reference sequence). CDR3 residues: CASSLKLNYGYTF. CDR3 DNA sequence: TGTGCCAGCAGTTTAAAGCTAAACTATGGCTACACCTTC.

This rearrangement joins TRBV7-9 to TRBJ1-2; 7 bases agree with TRBD1. Germline V gene data show CDR1 as SEHNR and CDR2 as FQNEAQ (reference sequence). V lost 4 bases, J lost 5 bases, and 10 bases stayed unmatched. There are 15 residues in the CDR3. The CDR3 spells CASSSEGGGIYGYTF. Here the CDR3 DNA reads TGTGCCAGCAGCTCCGAGGGAGGGGGCATATATGGCTACACCTTC.

The V and J genes are TRBV20-1 and TRBJ2-7; 9 bases align to TRBD1. The CDR3 has 13 amino acids. V trimming: 6 bases; J trimming: 2 bases; junction bases outside the gene matches: 5. The germline gives CDR1 DFQATT, CDR2 SNEGSKA (reference sequence). This chain's CDR3 is CSALQGAPYEQYF. Written as DNA, the CDR3 is TGCAGTGCACTACAGGGGGCCCCCTACGAGCAGTACTTC.

The chain combines TRBV20-1 with TRBJ1-1; 7 bases align to TRBD1. The CDR3 has 12 amino acids. V lost 6 bases to trimming and J lost 2 bases; unmatched junction nucleotides: 3. Germline V CDR1 and CDR2: DFQATT, SNEGSKA (reference sequence). CDR3 loop: CSAGTANTEAFF. Written as DNA, the CDR3 is TGCAGTGCCGGGACAGCAAACACTGAAGCTTTCTTT.

This clonotype has at least ten counts. J is TRBJ2-7 and V is TRBV29-1, with D hard to call. The CDR3 is made up of 13 amino acids. CDR1 and CDR2 from the germline V gene are SQVTM and ANQGSEA. The V end lost 4 bases, the J end lost 1 base, and 11 bases lay between the germline ends. CDR3 DNA: TGCAGCGTTGGCACTTCCGAGTCCTACGAGCAGTACTTC. Translation: CSVGTSESYEQYF.

This clonotype was seen a few times. The chain carries TRBV7-9 and TRBJ2-2; D remains ambiguous. V lost 1 base, J lost 0 bases, and 6 bases lay in between. Germline CDR1 SEHNR, CDR2 FQNEAQ (reference sequence). The CDR3 consists of 15 residues. The CDR3 coding sequence is TGTGCCAGCAGCTTAGGCCGGACGAACACCGGGGAGCTGTTTTTT. This gives the protein CASSLGRTNTGELFF.

The table lists this clonotype with a few counts. This chain connects TRBV6-2 or TRBV6-3 to TRBJ2-7, with D unresolved. Trimming removed 6 bases from V and 2 bases from J, with 14 bases in between. The CDR3 is made up of 14 amino acids. Germline V gives CDR1 MNHEY, CDR2 SVGEGT. Here the CDR3 DNA reads TGTGCCAGCAGCGCCAACTTTGGGCCCTACGAGCAGTACTTC. The encoded protein is CASSANFGPYEQYF.